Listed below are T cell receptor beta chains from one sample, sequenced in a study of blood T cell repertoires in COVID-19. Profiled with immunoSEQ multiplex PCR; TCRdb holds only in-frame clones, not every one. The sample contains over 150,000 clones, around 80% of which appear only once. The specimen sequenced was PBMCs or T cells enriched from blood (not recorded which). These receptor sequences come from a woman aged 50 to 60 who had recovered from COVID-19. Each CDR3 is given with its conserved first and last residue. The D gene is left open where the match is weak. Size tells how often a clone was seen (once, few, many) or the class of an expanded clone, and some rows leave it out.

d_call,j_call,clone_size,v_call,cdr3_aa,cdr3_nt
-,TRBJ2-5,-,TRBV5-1,CASSLNWRQETQYF,TGCGCCAGCAGCTTGAACTGGCGGCAAGAGACCCAGTACTTC
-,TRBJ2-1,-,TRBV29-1,CTATSYNEQFF,TGCACTGCTACTAGCTACAATGAGCAGTTCTTC
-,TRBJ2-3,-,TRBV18,CASSPPQGDTQYF,TGTGCCAGCTCACCACCCCAGGGGGATACGCAGTATTTT
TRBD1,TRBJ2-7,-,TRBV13,CASSPRGQGLYEQYF,TGTGCCAGCAGCCCCCGGGGACAGGGCCTCTACGAGCAGTACTTC
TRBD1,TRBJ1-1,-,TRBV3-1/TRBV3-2,CASSPRGRGTEAFF,TGTGCCAGCAGCCCCAGGGGCAGGGGGACTGAAGCTTTCTTT
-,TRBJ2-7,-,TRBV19,CASTPNYSYEQYF,TGTGCCAGTACCCCGAACTACTCCTACGAGCAGTACTTC
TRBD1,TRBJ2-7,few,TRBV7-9,CASSPGTGDYEQYF,TGTGCCAGCAGCCCGGGGACAGGGGACTACGAGCAGTACTTC
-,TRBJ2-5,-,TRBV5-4,CASSKTWDLPETQYF,TGTGCCAGCAGCAAGACCTGGGACTTACCAGAGACCCAGTACTTC
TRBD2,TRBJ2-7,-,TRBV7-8,CASSQVGTIHYEQYF,TGTGCCAGCAGCCAAGTGGGGACTATCCACTACGAGCAGTACTTC
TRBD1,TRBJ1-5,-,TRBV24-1,CATSPGQGVEPQHF,TGTGCCACTTCACCGGGACAGGGTGTGGAGCCCCAGCATTTT
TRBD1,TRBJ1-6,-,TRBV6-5,CASSQDRGPSPLHF,TGTGCCAGCAGTCAGGACAGGGGGCCTTCACCCCTCCACTTT
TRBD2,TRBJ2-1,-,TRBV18,CASSPGLADNEQFF,TGTGCCAGCTCACCCGGACTAGCGGACAATGAGCAGTTCTTC
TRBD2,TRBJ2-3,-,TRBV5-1,CASSFGAGKGDTQYF,TGCGCCAGCAGCTTCGGAGCGGGAAAGGGAGATACGCAGTATTTT
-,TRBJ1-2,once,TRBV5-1,CASSPLAGTIYGYTF,TGCGCCAGCAGCCCGCTCGCCGGGACAATCTATGGCTACACCTTC
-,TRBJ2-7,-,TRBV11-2,CASSLDRATIGQYF,TGTGCCAGCAGCTTAGACAGGGCTACGATAGGGCAGTACTTC
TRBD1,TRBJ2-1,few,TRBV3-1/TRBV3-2,CASSQDGDRYNEQFF,TGTGCCAGCAGCCAAGATGGGGACAGATACAATGAGCAGTTCTTC
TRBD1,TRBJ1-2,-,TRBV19,CASRQGQIYGYTF,TGTGCCAGTCGACAGGGGCAGATCTATGGCTACACCTTC
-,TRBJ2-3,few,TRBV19,CASKRLDSLTGDTQYF,TGTGCCAGTAAGCGCCTTGACAGCCTTACTGGAGATACGCAGTATTTT
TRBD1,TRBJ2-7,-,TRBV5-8,CASSFRTGYEQYF,TGTGCCAGCAGCTTCCGGACAGGCTACGAGCAGTACTTC
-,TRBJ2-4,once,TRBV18,CASHGVAKNIQYF,TGTGCCAGTCACGGGGTAGCCAAAAACATTCAGTACTTC
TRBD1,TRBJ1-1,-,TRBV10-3,CAISVSGDRGRERTEAFF,TGTGCCATCAGTGTAAGCGGGGACAGGGGACGCGAGAGGACTGAAGCTTTCTTT
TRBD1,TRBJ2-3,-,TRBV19,CASKRTGGEDTQYF,TGTGCCAGTAAACGGACAGGGGGCGAGGATACGCAGTATTTT
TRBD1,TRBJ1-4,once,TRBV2,CASSERTGYEKLFF,TGTGCCAGCAGTGAAAGGACAGGGTATGAAAAACTGTTTTTT
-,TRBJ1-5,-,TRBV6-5,CASSQDGYSNQPQHF,TGTGCCAGCAGTCAGGATGGCTATAGCAATCAGCCCCAGCATTTT
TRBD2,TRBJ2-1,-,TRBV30,CAWGRLAGGSGYNEQFF,TGTGCCTGGGGGAGACTAGCGGGAGGTTCTGGCTACAATGAGCAGTTCTTC
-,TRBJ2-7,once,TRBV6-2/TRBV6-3,CASSYTELGGYEQYF,TGTGCCAGCAGTTACACCGAACTAGGGGGATACGAGCAGTACTTC
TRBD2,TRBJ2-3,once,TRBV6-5,CASSYQGLAGTDTQYF,TGTGCCAGCAGTTACCAGGGACTAGCGGGAACGGATACGCAGTATTTT
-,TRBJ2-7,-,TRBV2,CASREHGGGYEQYF,TGTGCCAGCAGGGAGCATGGGGGCGGCTACGAGCAGTACTTC
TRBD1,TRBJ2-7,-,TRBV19,CASSSSTGPYEQYF,TGTGCCAGTAGTAGCTCGACAGGGCCCTACGAGCAGTACTTC
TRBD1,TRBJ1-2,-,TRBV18,CASSPGQGGNYGYTF,TGTGCCAGCTCACCAGGACAGGGGGGTAACTATGGCTACACCTTC
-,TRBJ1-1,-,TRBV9,CASSPAGAEAFF,TGTGCCAGCAGCCCCGCAGGCGCTGAAGCTTTCTTT
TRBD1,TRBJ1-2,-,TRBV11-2,CASSFDRGGGYTF,TGTGCCAGCAGTTTCGACAGGGGCGGCGGCTACACCTTC
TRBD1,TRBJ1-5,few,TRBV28,CASSPRQGRDNQPQHF,TGTGCCAGCAGCCCCCGACAGGGTCGGGACAATCAGCCCCAGCATTTT
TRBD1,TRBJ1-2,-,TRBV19,CASRKTHRGNSYGYTF,TGTGCCAGTAGAAAGACTCACAGGGGGAACTCCTATGGCTACACCTTC
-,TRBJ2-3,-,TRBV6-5,CASSFRTGTDTQYF,TGTGCCAGCAGTTTTCGGACAGGCACAGATACGCAGTATTTT
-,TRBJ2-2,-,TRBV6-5,CASKTGVVTGELFF,TGTGCCAGCAAAACGGGGGTTGTAACCGGGGAGCTGTTTTTT
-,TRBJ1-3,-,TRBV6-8,CASSYSTQAGNTIYF,TGTGCCAGCAGTTACTCGACACAAGCCGGAAACACCATATATTTT
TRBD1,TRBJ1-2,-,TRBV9,CASSVRDSSYTF,TGTGCCAGCAGCGTTCGGGACAGTAGCTACACCTTC
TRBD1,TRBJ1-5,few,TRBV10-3,CAISEGQAPIF,TGTGCCATCAGTGAAGGACAGGCCCCAATTTTT
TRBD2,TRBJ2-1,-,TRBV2,CASSAELIAGINEQFF,TGTGCCAGCAGTGCAGAATTGATAGCGGGAATCAATGAGCAGTTCTTC
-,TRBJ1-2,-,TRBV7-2,CASSYRQLF,TGTGCCAGCAGCTATCGACAGCTCTTC
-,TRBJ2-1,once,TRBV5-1,CASQGTHQNEQFF,TGCGCCAGCCAGGGGACGCATCAGAATGAGCAGTTCTTC
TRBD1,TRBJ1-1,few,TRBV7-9,CASSPLGQVTEAFF,TGTGCCAGCAGCCCTCTCGGACAGGTCACTGAAGCTTTCTTT
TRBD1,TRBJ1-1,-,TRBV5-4,CASSALQGANEAFF,TGTGCCAGCAGCGCCTTACAGGGGGCGAATGAAGCTTTCTTT
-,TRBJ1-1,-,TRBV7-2,CASRRSSGLNTEAFF,TGTGCCAGCAGGAGGTCTAGTGGGTTGAACACTGAAGCTTTCTTT
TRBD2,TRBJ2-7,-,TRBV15,CATSRDPGRSYEQYF,TGTGCCACCAGCAGAGATCCCGGGAGGAGCTACGAGCAGTACTTC
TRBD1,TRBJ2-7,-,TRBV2,CASSQQGGLYEQYF,TGTGCCAGCAGCCAACAGGGGGGACTCTACGAGCAGTACTTC
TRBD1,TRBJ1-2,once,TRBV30,CAWSVTGARGYTF,TGTGCCTGGAGTGTCACAGGGGCGAGGGGCTACACCTTC
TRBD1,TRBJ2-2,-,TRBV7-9,CASSFSPSGTAGELFF,TGTGCCAGCAGCTTTAGTCCATCGGGGACAGCCGGGGAGCTGTTTTTT
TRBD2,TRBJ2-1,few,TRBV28,CASSPTLAVSSYNEQFF,TGTGCCAGCAGTCCGACACTAGCGGTTAGCTCCTACAATGAGCAGTTCTTC
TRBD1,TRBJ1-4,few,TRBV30,CAWERTGVGEKLFF,TGTGCCTGGGAAAGGACAGGCGTGGGGGAAAAACTGTTTTTT
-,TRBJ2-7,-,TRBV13,CASSSAEMSSYEQYF,TGTGCCAGCAGCTCAGCGGAAATGAGCTCCTACGAGCAGTACTTC
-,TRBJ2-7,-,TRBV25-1,CASSDNRDEQYF,TGTGCCAGCAGTGATAACAGGGACGAGCAGTACTTC